This TCR beta chain was sequenced during a study of T cells in Graves' hyperthyroidism and ophthalmopathy. V lost 2 bases and J lost 11, with 9 bases in between. The germline gives CDR1 SNHLY, CDR2 FYNNEI. The length of the CDR3 is 11 residues. Overall study results and limits: Peripheral blood also featured most of the thyroid clonotypes expanded above 0.001. A 13 V-J model separated ophthalmopathy from stable hyperthyroidism.

This clonotype was seen many times. What it recognizes is unknown. Diagnosing involved the use of clinical symptoms, serum thyroxine and TRAb, thyroid ultrasound and orbital computed tomography. Amplified TCR beta CDR3 regions came from RNA transcripts. Using the HTBI primer set, a first-round RT-PCR was run on the TCR CDR3. TCRdb re-analysed the multiplex PCR reads in MiXCR, keeping a single row per CDR3 protein. The data hold around 600,000 distinct CDR3 sequences, with approximately 15% observed a single time. This chain uses TRBV2 with TRBJ2-5, with D possibly matching TRBD1 (5 bases). Sequenced sample: blood. The receptor was isolated from a woman younger than 30 with Graves' ophthalmopathy. CDR3 DNA sequence: TGTGCCAGCAGTGAAAAAGGGGCTCAGTACTTC. It is translated as CASSEKGAQYF. Using reference TRBV2 and TRBJ2-5 for the parts outside the CDR3, the full variable domain is EPEVTQTPSHQVTQMGQEVILRCVPISNHLYFYWYRQILGQKVEFLVSFYNNEISEKSEIFDDQFSVERPDGSNFTLKIRSTKLEDSAMYFCASSEKGAQYFGPGTRLLVL.